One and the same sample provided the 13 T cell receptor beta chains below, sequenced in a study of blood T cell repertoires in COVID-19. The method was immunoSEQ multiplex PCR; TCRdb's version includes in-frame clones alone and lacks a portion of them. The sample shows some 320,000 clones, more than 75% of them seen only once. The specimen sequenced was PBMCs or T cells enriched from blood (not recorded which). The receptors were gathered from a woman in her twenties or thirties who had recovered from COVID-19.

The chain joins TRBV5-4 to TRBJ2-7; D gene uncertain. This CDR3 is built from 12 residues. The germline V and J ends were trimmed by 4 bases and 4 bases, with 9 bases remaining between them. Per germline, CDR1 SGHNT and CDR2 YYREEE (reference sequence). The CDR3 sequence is CASSAGRYEQYF. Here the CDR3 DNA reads TGTGCCAGCAGCGCAGGAAGATACGAGCAGTACTTC.

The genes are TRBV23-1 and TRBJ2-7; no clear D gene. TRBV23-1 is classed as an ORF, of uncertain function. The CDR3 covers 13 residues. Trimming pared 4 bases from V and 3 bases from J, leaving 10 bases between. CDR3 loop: CASSPLNSYEQYF. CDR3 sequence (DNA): TGCGCCAGCAGTCCGTTAAACAGCTACGAGCAGTACTTC.

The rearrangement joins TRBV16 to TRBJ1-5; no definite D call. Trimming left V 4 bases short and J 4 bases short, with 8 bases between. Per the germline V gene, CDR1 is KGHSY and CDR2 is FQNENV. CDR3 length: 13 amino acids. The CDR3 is CASSPLQNQPQHF. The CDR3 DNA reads TGTGCCAGCAGCCCATTACAGAATCAGCCCCAGCATTTT.

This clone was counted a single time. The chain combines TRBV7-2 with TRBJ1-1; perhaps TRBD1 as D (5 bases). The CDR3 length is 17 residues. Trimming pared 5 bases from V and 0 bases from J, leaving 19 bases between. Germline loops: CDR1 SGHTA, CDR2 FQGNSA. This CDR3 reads CASSPGGGQIMNTEAFF. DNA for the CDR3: TGTGCCAGCAGCCCCGGGGGAGGCCAAATCATGAACACTGAAGCTTTCTTT.

The CDR3 reads CASSLLADTQYF. CDR3 DNA: TGTGCCAGCAGCCTTCTAGCAGATACGCAGTATTTT. V is TRBV7-2 and J is TRBJ2-3, with D uncertain. CDR1 and CDR2 from the germline V gene are SGHTA and FQGNSA. The ends were cut back, 5 bases at V and 4 bases at J, with 7 bases in the middle. The CDR3 contains 12 residues.

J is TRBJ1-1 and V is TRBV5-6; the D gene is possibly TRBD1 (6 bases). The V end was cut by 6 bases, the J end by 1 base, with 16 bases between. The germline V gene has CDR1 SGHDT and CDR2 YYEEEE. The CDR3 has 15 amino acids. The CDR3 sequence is CASTSPGHQNTEAFF. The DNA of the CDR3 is TGTGCCAGCACCTCCCCGGGACACCAGAACACTGAAGCTTTCTTT.

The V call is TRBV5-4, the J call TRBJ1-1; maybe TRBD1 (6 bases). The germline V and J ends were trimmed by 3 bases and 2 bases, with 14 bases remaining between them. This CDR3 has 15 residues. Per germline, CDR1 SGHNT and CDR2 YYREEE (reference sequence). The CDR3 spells CASSYTRDTNTEAFF. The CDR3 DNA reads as TGTGCCAGCAGCTACACCCGGGACACAAACACTGAAGCTTTCTTT.

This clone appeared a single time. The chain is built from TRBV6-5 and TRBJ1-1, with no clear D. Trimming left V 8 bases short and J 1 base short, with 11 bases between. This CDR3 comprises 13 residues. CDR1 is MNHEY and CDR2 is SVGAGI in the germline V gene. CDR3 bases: TGTGCCAGCGGAGCGTCTCCGAACACTGAAGCTTTCTTT. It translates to CASGASPNTEAFF.

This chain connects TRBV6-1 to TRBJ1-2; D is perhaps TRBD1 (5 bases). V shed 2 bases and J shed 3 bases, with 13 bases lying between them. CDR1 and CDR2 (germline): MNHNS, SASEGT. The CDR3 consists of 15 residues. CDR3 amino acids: CASSEPWGWDYGYTF. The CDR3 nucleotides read TGTGCCAGCAGTGAACCCTGGGGCTGGGACTATGGCTACACCTTC.

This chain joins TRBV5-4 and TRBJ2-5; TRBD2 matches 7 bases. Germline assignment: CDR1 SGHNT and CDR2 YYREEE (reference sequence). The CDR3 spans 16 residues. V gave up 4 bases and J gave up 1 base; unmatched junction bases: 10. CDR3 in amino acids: CASSPPTSRGQETQYF. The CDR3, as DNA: TGTGCCAGCAGCCCCCCGACTAGCCGGGGCCAAGAGACCCAGTACTTC.

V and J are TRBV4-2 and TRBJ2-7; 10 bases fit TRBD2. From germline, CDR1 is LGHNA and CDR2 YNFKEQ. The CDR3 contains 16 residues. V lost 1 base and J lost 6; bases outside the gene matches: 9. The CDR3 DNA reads TGTGCCAGCAGCCAAGGGTACAGCGGGGGGGCCGGCGAGCAGTACTTC. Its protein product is CASSQGYSGGAGEQYF.

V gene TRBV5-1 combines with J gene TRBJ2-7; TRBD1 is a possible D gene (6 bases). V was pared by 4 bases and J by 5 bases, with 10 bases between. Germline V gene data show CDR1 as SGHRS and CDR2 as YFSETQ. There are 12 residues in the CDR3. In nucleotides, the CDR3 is TGCGCCAGCAGCGCCTACAGGGACGAGCAGTACTTC. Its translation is CASSAYRDEQYF.

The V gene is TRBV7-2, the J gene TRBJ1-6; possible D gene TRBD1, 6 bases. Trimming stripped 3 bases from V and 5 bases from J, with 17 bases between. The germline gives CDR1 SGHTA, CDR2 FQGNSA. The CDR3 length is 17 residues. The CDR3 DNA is TGTGCCAGCAGCTTCGGTATATGGACAGAGAATAATTCACCCCTCCACTTT. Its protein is CASSFGIWTENNSPLHF.